Listed here are 7 T cell receptor beta chains from one sample, sequenced in a study of cytomegalovirus exposure and HLA in healthy donors. Both 60 Vbeta primers and 13 Jbeta primers went into the PCR. Method: immunoSEQ multiplex PCR; TCRdb's copy keeps in-frame clones and lacks some. The table lists about 150,000 clones, about 75% of them singletons. Sequences were obtained from PBMCs. These receptor sequences come from a man aged 18 to 30 in good health and CMV-seropositive.

DNA for the CDR3: TGTGCCAGTGGGACTAGCGCTTACAATGAGCAGTTCTTC. Encoded protein: CASGTSAYNEQFF. The chain has TRBV6-7 and TRBJ2-1; 10 nucleotides align to TRBD2. TRBV6-7 is an ORF for which the function is uncertain. The CDR3 runs to 13 residues. Trimming cost V 9 bases and J 4 bases; bases outside gene matches: 3.

This clone has only a few counts. The genes are TRBV7-8 and TRBJ1-6; 9 bases are a match to TRBD1. The CDR3 is made up of 15 amino acids. Trimming took 4 bases from V and 9 from J; bases not matched to a gene: 7. Germline V lookup: CDR1 SGHVS, CDR2 FQNEAQ. The CDR3 nucleotides are TGTGCCAGCAGCTCTTATGGGACAGGGACTTCACCCCTCCACTTT. Its protein is CASSSYGTGTSPLHF.

V gene TRBV4-2 combines with J gene TRBJ2-7; TRBD1 might be the D (6 bases). V was clipped by 1 base and J by 4 bases, with 17 bases between them. Germline V gene data show CDR1 as LGHNA and CDR2 as YNFKEQ. The CDR3 runs to 16 residues. This chain's CDR3 is CASSQAGGAGFYEQYF. CDR3 sequence (DNA): TGTGCCAGCAGCCAAGCTGGGGGCGCGGGTTTTTACGAGCAGTACTTC.

The chain recombines TRBV5-1 with TRBJ2-1; 9 bases fit TRBD2. From germline, CDR1 is SGHRS and CDR2 YFSETQ. The CDR3 is 14 residues long. With 0 bases clipped from V and 9 bases from J, the junction kept 4 bases outside the gene matches. The DNA of the CDR3 is TGCGCCAGCAGCTTGGGAAATAGCGGGAGTGAGCAGTTCTTC. Translating gives CASSLGNSGSEQFF.

The chain combines TRBV28 with TRBJ2-7; D is possibly TRBD2 (6 bases). This CDR3 has 15 amino acids. Per germline, CDR1 MDHEN and CDR2 SYDVKM. Trimming cost V 5 bases and J 1 base, with 15 bases left between them. CDR3 amino acids: CASSDPGTASYEQYF. The CDR3, as DNA: TGTGCCAGCAGTGATCCTGGGACTGCATCCTACGAGCAGTACTTC.

The V call is TRBV15, the J call TRBJ2-3; TRBD1 might be the D (5 bases). Trimming took off 0 bases at V and 2 bases at J, with 12 bases between the two ends. The CDR3 length is 16 residues. The germline V gene encodes CDR1 LNHNV and CDR2 YYDKDF (reference sequence). The DNA of the CDR3 is TGTGCCACCAGCAGAGATGGGGCCTCCGCCACAGATACGCAGTATTTT. This sequence encodes CATSRDGASATDTQYF. The complete variable domain, with remaining parts taken from reference TRBV15 and TRBJ2-3, reads DAMVIQNPRYQVTQFGKPVTLSCSQTLNHNVMYWYQQKSSQAPKLLFHYYDKDFNNEADTPDNFQSRRPNTSFCFLDIRSPGLGDTAMYLCATSRDGASATDTQYFGPGTRLTVL.

A remark on this clone: The junction does not match germline at one end; this may be a read error. The gene calls are TRBV29-1 and TRBJ2-5; TRBD1 agrees at 9 bases. There are 16 residues in the CDR3. The germline V gene has CDR1 SQVTM and CDR2 ANQGSEA. The DNA of the CDR3 is TGCAGCGCTGAACCTTGGGACAGGGAGGCACAAGAGACCCAGTACTTC. Residues: CSAEPWDREAQETQYF.